Below, 7 T cell receptor beta chains from the same sample are listed, as sequenced in a study of naive and memory T cell subsets. The SP2 primer and nested alpha and beta constant region primers amplified ligated cDNA in four rounds. MiXCR, applied by TCRdb to the 5' RACE reads, yields one record per CDR3 protein. The top ten clones hold about 19% of a sample with about 59,000 distinct CDR3 sequences, less than 10% of them seen once. A UMI-containing oligonucleotide was joined by 3' ligation to the TCR cDNA template. The receptors here all came from a female donor in good health.

This clonotype was detected ten times or more. The rearrangement uses TRBV3-1 and TRBJ1-1; D possibly corresponds to TRBD1 (5 bases). The V gene lost 8 bases and the J gene lost 0 bases, with 13 bases spanning the gap. CDR3 size: 14 residues. Germline CDR1 reads LGHDT; CDR2 reads YNNKEL (reference sequence). The CDR3 bases are TGTGCCAGCCGTTTGGGGGGGATGAACACTGAAGCTTTCTTT. This sequence encodes CASRLGGMNTEAFF.

This clonotype came up a few times. The chain employs TRBV29-1 and TRBJ2-4; possibly TRBD1 for D (5 bases). There are 14 residues in the CDR3. Germline values: CDR1 SQVTM, CDR2 ANQGSEA. V lost 6 bases and J 6 bases, leaving 18 bases between the germline ends. The CDR3 DNA is TGCAGCGTAAGAGAACAGGAAAATAGAAACATTCAGTACTTC. This encodes CSVREQENRNIQYF.

The J gene is TRBJ1-2, the V gene TRBV7-2, with D maybe TRBD1 (5 bases). Trimming pared 6 bases from V and 4 bases from J, leaving 15 bases between. The germline gives CDR1 SGHTA, CDR2 FQGNSA. The CDR3 sequence is 14 residues long. Written as DNA, the CDR3 is TGTGCCAGCAGTTACGGGGGGAACCCCTATGGCTACACCTTC. This gives the protein CASSYGGNPYGYTF.

There are a few counts of this clonotype. The genes are TRBV5-1 and TRBJ2-3; 7 positions agree with TRBD1. Germline values: CDR1 SGHRS, CDR2 YFSETQ. This CDR3 has 15 residues. V was pared by 0 bases and J by 8 bases, with 9 bases of the junction left unmatched. CDR3 nucleotides: TGCGCCAGCAGCTTGGAGGGACAGCTTGGAGGTACGCAGTATTTT. Its protein product is CASSLEGQLGGTQYF.

The gene calls are TRBV6-5 and TRBJ1-2; D remains unclear. CDR1 MNHEY and CDR2 SVGAGI come from the germline V gene. CDR3 length equals 16 residues. V lost 5 bases and J 1 base, leaving 17 bases between the germline ends. This CDR3 is CASSPLSSIFNYGYTF. Written as DNA, the CDR3 is TGTGCCAGCAGTCCCCTAAGCAGCATCTTTAACTATGGCTACACCTTC.

This sequence joins TRBV28 and TRBJ2-5; no firm D call. V was cut by 2 bases and J by 1 base, with 8 bases left in between. Germline CDR1 and CDR2: MDHEN and SYDVKM. The CDR3 extends over 14 amino acids. This CDR3 reads CASSLEEIQETQYF. Here the CDR3 DNA reads TGTGCCAGCAGTTTAGAGGAGATCCAAGAGACCCAGTACTTC. Full variable domain (missing parts from reference TRBV28 and TRBJ2-5): DVKVTQSSRYLVKRTGEKVFLECVQDMDHENMFWYRQDPGLGLRLIYFSYDVKMKEKGDIPEGYSVSREKKERFSLILESASTNQTSMYLCASSLEEIQETQYFGPGTRLLVL.

V and J are TRBV19 and TRBJ2-1; D ambiguous. Trimming left V 1 base short and J 6 bases short, with 7 bases between. In germline, CDR1 is LNHDA, CDR2 SQIVND (reference sequence). The CDR3 covers 13 residues. This CDR3 reads CASSIGTVNEQFF. CDR3 nucleotide sequence: TGTGCCAGTAGTATAGGGACCGTCAATGAGCAGTTCTTC.